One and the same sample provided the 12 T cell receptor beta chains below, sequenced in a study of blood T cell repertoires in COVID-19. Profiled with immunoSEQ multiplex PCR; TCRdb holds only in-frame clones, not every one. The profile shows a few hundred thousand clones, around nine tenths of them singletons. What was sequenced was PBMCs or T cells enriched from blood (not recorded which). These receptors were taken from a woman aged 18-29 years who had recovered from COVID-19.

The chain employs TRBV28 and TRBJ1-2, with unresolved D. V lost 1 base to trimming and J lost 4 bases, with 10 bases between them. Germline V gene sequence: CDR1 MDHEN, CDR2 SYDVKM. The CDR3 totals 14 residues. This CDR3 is CASSLFRGSYGYTF. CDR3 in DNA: TGTGCCAGCAGTTTATTTCGAGGGTCCTATGGCTACACCTTC.

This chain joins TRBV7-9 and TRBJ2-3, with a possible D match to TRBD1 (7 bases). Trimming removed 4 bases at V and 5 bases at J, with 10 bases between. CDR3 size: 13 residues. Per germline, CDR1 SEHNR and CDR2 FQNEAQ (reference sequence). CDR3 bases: TGTGCCAGCAGCTCGCGGGACAGAGATACGCAGTATTTT. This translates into CASSSRDRDTQYF.

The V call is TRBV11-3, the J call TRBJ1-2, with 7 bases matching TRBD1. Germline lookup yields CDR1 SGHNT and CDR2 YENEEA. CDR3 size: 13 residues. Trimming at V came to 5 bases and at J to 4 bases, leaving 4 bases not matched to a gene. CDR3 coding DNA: TGTGCCAGCAGCACCTCAGGGGGCTATGGCTACACCTTC. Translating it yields CASSTSGGYGYTF. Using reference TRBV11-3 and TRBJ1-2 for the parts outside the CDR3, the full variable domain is EAGVVQSPRYKIIEKKQPVAFWCNPISGHNTLYWYLQNLGQGPELLIRYENEEAVDDSQLPKDRFSAERLKGVDSTLKIQPAELGDSAVYLCASSTSGGYGYTFGSGTRLTVV.

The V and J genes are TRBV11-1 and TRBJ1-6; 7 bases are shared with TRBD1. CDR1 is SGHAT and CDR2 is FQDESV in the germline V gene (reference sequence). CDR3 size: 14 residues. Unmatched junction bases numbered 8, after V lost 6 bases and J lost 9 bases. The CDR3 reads CASSLTGVGSPLHF. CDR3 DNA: TGTGCCAGCAGTCTTACAGGGGTTGGTTCACCCCTCCACTTT.

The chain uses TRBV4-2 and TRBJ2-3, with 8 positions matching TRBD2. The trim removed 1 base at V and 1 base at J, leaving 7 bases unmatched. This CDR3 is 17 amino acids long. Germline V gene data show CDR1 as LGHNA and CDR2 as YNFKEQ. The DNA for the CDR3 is TGTGCCAGCAGCCAAGTTGCAGCGGGGGAGGGCACAGATACGCAGTATTTT. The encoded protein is CASSQVAAGEGTDTQYF.

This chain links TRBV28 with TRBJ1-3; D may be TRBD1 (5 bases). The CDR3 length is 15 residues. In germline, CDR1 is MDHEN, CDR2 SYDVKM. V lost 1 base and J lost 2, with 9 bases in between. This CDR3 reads CASSLSGGTGNTIYF. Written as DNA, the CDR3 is TGTGCCAGCAGTTTATCCGGGGGAACTGGAAACACCATATATTTT.

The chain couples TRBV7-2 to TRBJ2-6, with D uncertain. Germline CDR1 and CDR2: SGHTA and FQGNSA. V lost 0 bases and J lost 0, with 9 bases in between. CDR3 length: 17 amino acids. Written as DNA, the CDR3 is TGTGCCAGCAGCTTAGCGGTGCGTAGCTCTGGGGCCAACGTCCTGACTTTC. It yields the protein CASSLAVRSSGANVLTF.

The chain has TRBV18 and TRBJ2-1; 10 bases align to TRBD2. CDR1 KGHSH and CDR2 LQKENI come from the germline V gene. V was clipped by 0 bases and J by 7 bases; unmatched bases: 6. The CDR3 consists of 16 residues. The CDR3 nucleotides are TGTGCCAGCTCACCACCTTCTAGCGGGGGTCGAAATGAGCAGTTCTTC. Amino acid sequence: CASSPPSSGGRNEQFF.

CDR3: CASRSRPGQFSSGNTIYF. The DNA of the CDR3 is TGTGCCAGCAGATCTCGTCCGGGACAGTTCAGCTCTGGAAACACCATATATTTT. The V call is TRBV7-2, the J call TRBJ1-3; 7 bases are a match to TRBD1. Germline V gene sequence: CDR1 SGHTA, CDR2 FQGNSA. The CDR3 covers 18 residues. The V gene end was trimmed by 6 bases and the J gene end by 0 bases; junction bases not matched to a gene: 14.

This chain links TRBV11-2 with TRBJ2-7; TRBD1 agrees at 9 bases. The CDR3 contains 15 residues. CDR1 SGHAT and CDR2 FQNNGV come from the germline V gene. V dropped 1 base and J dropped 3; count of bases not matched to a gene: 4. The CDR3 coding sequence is TGTGCCAGCAGCTTAGCGGGGGACAGGGACTACGAGCAGTACTTC. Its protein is CASSLAGDRDYEQYF.

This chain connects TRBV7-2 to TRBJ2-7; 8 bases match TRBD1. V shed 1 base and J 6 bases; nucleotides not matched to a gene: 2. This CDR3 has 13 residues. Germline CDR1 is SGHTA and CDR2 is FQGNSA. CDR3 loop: CASSLVTGAEQYF. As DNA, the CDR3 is TGTGCCAGCAGCTTAGTGACAGGGGCCGAGCAGTACTTC.

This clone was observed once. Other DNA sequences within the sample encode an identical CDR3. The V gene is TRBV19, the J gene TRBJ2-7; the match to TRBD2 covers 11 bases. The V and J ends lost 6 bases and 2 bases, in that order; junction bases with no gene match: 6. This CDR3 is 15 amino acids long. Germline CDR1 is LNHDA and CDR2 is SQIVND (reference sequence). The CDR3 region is CASSPGTSGTYEQYF. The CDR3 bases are TGTGCCAGTAGCCCCGGGACTAGCGGCACCTACGAGCAGTACTTC.